One sample yielded the 5 T cell receptor beta chains listed below, sequenced in a study of blood T cell repertoires in COVID-19. Using immunoSEQ multiplex PCR, the repertoire was profiled, and TCRdb retains in-frame clones only, with some absent. The sample has 90,000 to 120,000 clones; approximately 90% are singletons. The sequenced material came from peripheral blood. All receptors derive from a woman aged 80 or older with acute or convalescent COVID-19.

In its sample, this clone was seen a few times. The chain employs TRBV4-1 and TRBJ1-5, with TRBD1 as a possible D gene (5 bases). The germline gives CDR1 MGHRA, CDR2 YSYEKL. The CDR3 runs to 15 residues. V was clipped by 0 bases and J by 5 bases, with 11 bases between them. Here the CDR3 reads CASSQDGAGHQPQHF. CDR3 in DNA: TGCGCCAGCAGCCAAGATGGGGCAGGTCATCAGCCCCAGCATTTT.

This chain joins TRBV28 and TRBJ2-3; D not resolved. The CDR3 totals 13 residues. CDR1 is MDHEN and CDR2 is SYDVKM in the germline V gene. The germline V and J ends were trimmed by 4 bases and 6 bases, with 11 bases remaining between them. DNA for the CDR3: TGTGCCAGCAGTTCCGGGTTTGTGGATACGCAGTATTTT. This translates into CASSSGFVDTQYF.

The genes are TRBV7-2 and TRBJ1-3; possible D gene TRBD1, 5 bases. CDR1 is SGHTA and CDR2 is FQGNSA in the germline V gene. This CDR3 has 12 amino acids. V was trimmed by 5 bases and J by 7 bases, leaving 9 bases between them. CDR3 nucleotides: TGTGCCAGCAGCACCCGGGGGAACACCATATATTTT. The encoded protein is CASSTRGNTIYF.

This chain links TRBV5-5 with TRBJ1-2, with 8 bases aligning to TRBD1. Germline assignment: CDR1 SGHKS and CDR2 YYEKEE (reference sequence). The CDR3 has 13 residues. Unmatched junction bases numbered 2, after V lost 3 bases and J lost 4 bases. CDR3 DNA: TGTGCCAGCAGCTGGACAGGGACCTATGGCTACACCTTC. Translated, it gives CASSWTGTYGYTF.

The V call is TRBV6-5, the J call TRBJ2-2; 10 bases agree with TRBD1. The junction had 7 bases not matched to a gene; V was cut back by 5 bases and J by 7 bases. The CDR3 is 15 amino acids. The germline V gene encodes CDR1 MNHEY and CDR2 SVGAGI. CDR3 protein: CASSNPGQGFGELFF. In DNA, the CDR3 is TGTGCCAGCAGTAATCCGGGACAGGGGTTCGGGGAGCTGTTTTTT.